Described below is a single T cell receptor beta chain sequence and its context. These data come from a study of blood T cell repertoires in COVID-19. Per germline, CDR1 SGHRS and CDR2 YFSETQ. The CDR3 loop spans 13 amino acids. V gave up 3 bases and J gave up 2 bases, with 9 bases separating them. Assay: immunoSEQ multiplex PCR; the TCRdb copy retains only in-frame clones and omits some. The table lists a few hundred thousand clones, roughly 91% of them singletons. The TCR originated in a woman aged 60 to 75 in a cohort exposed to, infected with or recovered from COVID-19 (not recorded which). Material for sequencing was PBMCs or T cells enriched from blood (not recorded which). The V gene is TRBV5-1, the J gene TRBJ2-7; a possible D gene is TRBD2 (6 bases). CDR3 in DNA: TGCGCCAGCAGCTCCGCTAGCGCCTACGAGCAGTACTTC. Its protein product is CASSSASAYEQYF.